The table lists the clone carrying this T cell receptor beta chain with a count of one. Its antigen is currently unknown. Reverse transcribing all isolated RNA meant expressed TCRB transcripts were sequenced. Naive, central memory and regulatory T cell samples produced a mean of about 3.4 million reads. Assay: immunoSEQ multiplex PCR; the TCRdb copy retains only in-frame clones and omits some. The sample carries approximately 260,000 clones, 24% recorded once. The sample originates from a study of beta chain features in type 1 diabetes. Study background: Similarity in age, gender and cell yields was seen between patients and healthy donors. Study results and caveats: Lower insertion and higher deletion counts appeared at VDJ junctions in type 1 diabetes patients. Among patients with Type 1 diabetes, TCRB CDR3s were moderately but significantly shorter in every one of the four CD4+ subsets.

The CDR3 has 16 amino acids. V trimming: 4 bases; J trimming: 4 bases; junction bases outside the gene matches: 11. CDR1 SNHLY and CDR2 FYNNEI come from the germline V gene. A single heparinised draw of approximately 110 mL on average was taken per donor. The specimen sequenced was naive CD4+ T cells from blood. The clonotype originates from a woman aged 25 to 39 with type 1 diabetes. This chain joins TRBV2 and TRBJ2-3; 7 bases fit TRBD1. For the CDR3, the DNA is TGTGCCAGCAGTGGAATGCGACAGGGCATCCCAGATACGCAGTATTTT. Its protein is CASSGMRQGIPDTQYF.